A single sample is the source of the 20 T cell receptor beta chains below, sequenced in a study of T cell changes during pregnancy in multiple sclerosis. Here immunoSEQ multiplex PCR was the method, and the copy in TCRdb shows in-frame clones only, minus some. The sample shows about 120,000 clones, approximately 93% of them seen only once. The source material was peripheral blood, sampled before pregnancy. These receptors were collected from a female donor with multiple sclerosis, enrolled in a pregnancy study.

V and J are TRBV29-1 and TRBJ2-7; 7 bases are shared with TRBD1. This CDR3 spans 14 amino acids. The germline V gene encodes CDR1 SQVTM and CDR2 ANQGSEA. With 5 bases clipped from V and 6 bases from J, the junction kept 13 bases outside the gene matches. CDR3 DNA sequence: TGCAGCGTTAGAACAGGGGCCCCTCCCTCCGAGCAGTACTTC. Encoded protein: CSVRTGAPPSEQYF.

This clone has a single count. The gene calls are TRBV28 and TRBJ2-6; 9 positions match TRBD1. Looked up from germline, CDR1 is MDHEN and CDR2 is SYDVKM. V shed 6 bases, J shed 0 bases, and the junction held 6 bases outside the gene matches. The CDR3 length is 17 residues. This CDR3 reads CASRGQGMGSGANVLTF. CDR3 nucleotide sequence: TGTGCCAGCAGGGGACAGGGAATGGGCTCTGGGGCCAACGTCCTGACTTTC.

The CDR3 coding sequence is TGTGCCAGCAGCCCGAGCGGGCAAAAACTGTTTTTT. Translation: CASSPSGQKLFF. The chain links TRBV27 to TRBJ1-4; D uncertain. V lost 6 bases and J 9 bases, leaving 11 bases between the germline ends. The CDR3 has 12 residues. From germline, CDR1 is MNHEY and CDR2 SMNVEV (reference sequence).

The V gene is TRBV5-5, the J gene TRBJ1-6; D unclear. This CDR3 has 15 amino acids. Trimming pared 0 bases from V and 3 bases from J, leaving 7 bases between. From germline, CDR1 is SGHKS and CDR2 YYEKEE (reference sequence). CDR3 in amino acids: CASSLGELYNSPLHF. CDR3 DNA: TGTGCCAGCAGCTTGGGGGAGCTCTATAATTCACCCCTCCACTTT.

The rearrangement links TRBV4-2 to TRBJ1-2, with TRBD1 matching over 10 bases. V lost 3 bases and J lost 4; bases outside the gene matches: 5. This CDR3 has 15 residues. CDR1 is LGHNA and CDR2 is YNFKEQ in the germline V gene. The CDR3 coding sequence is TGTGCCAGCAGCCATGGGACAGGGGATTTCTATGGCTACACCTTC. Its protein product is CASSHGTGDFYGYTF.

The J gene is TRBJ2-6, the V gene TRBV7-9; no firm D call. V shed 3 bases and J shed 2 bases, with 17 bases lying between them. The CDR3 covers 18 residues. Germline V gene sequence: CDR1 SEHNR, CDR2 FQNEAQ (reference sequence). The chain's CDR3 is CASSFYRGLSPGANVLTF. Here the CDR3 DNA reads TGTGCCAGCAGCTTTTACCGTGGCCTTTCCCCTGGGGCCAACGTCCTGACTTTC.

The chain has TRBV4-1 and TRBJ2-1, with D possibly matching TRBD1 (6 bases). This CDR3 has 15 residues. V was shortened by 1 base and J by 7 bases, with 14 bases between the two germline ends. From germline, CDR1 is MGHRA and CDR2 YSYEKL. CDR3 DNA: TGCGCCAGCAGCCAAGCCAGAGGGGGTAGTAATGAGCAGTTCTTC. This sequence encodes CASSQARGGSNEQFF.

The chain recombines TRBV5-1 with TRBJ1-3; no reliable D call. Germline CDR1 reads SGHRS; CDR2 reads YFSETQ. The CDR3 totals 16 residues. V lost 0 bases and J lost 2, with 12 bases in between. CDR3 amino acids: CASSLAFQGAGNTIYF. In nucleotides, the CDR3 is TGCGCCAGCAGCTTGGCCTTTCAAGGAGCTGGAAACACCATATATTTT.

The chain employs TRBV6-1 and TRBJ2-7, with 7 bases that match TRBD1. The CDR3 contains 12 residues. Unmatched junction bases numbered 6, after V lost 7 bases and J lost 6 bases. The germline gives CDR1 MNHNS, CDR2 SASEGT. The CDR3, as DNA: TGTGCCAGCATTGACAGGGCTAGCGAGCAGTACTTC. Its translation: CASIDRASEQYF.

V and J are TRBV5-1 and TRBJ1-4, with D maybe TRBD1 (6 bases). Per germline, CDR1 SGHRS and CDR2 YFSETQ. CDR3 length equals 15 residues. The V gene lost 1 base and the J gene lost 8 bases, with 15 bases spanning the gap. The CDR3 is CASSLQPQGEEKLFF. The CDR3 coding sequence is TGCGCCAGCAGCTTGCAACCACAGGGAGAGGAAAAACTGTTTTTT.

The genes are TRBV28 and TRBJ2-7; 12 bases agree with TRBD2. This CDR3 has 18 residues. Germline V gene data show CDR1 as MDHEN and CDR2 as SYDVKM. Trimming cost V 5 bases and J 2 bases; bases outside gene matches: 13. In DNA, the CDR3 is TGTGCCAGCAGTCTCAGACTAGCGGGAGTGACGAAGCCCTACGAGCAGTACTTC. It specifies CASSLRLAGVTKPYEQYF. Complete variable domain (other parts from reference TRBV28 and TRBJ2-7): DVKVTQSSRYLVKRTGEKVFLECVQDMDHENMFWYRQDPGLGLRLIYFSYDVKMKEKGDIPEGYSVSREKKERFSLILESASTNQTSMYLCASSLRLAGVTKPYEQYFGPGTRLTVT.

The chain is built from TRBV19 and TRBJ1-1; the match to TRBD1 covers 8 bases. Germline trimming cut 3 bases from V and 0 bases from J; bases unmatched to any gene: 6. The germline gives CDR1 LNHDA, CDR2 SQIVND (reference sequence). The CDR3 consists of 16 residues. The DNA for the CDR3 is TGTGCCAGTAGTATGAGGACAGGGCACATGAACACTGAAGCTTTCTTT. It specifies CASSMRTGHMNTEAFF. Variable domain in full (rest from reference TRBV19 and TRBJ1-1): DGGITQSPKYLFRKEGQNVTLSCEQNLNHDAMYWYRQDPGQGLRLIYYSQIVNDFQKGDIAEGYSVSREKKESFPLTVTSAQKNPTAFYLCASSMRTGHMNTEAFFGQGTRLTVV.

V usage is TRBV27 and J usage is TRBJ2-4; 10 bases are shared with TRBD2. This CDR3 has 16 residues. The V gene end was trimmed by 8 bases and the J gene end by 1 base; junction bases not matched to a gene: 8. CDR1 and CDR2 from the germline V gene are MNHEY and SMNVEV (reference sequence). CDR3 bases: TGTGCCAGCCGGTCTAGCGGGAGTAACGCCAAAAACATTCAGTACTTC. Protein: CASRSSGSNAKNIQYF.

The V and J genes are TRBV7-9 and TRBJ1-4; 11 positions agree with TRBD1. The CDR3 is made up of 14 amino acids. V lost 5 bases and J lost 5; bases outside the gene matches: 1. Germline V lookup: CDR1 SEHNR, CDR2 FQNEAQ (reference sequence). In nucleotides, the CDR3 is TGTGCCAGCAGCGGGACAGGGGGGAATGAAAAACTGTTTTTT. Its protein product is CASSGTGGNEKLFF.

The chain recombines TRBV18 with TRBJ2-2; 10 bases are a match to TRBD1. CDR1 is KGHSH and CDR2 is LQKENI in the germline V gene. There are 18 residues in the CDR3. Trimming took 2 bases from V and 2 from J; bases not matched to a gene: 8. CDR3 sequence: CASSPVWTGGTNTGELFF. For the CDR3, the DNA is TGTGCCAGCTCACCAGTGTGGACAGGGGGAACAAACACCGGGGAGCTGTTTTTT.

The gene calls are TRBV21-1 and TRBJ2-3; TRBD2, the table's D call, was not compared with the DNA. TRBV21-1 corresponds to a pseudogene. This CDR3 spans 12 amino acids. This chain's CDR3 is CATSCLTDTQYF. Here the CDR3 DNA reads TGTGCCACCTCCTGTCTCACAGATACGCAGTATTTT.

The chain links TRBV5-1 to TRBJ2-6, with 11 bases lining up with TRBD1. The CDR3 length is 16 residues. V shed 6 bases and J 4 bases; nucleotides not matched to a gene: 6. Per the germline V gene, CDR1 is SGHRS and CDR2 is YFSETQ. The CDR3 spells CASKRDRGNGANVLTF. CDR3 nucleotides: TGCGCCAGCAAGAGGGACAGGGGGAACGGGGCCAACGTCCTGACTTTC.

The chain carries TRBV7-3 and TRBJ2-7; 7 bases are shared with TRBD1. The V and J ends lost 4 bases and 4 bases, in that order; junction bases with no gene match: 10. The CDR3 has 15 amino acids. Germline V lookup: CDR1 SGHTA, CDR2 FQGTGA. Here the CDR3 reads CASSSAVGQQYEQYF. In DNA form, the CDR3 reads TGTGCCAGCAGCTCCGCCGTGGGACAGCAATACGAGCAGTACTTC.

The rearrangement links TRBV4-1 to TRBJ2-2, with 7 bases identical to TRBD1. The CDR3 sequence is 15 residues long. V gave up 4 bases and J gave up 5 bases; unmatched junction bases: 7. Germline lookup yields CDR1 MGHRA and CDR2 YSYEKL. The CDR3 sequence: CASSPDRVGTGELFF. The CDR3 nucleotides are TGCGCCAGCAGCCCCGACAGGGTCGGGACCGGGGAGCTGTTTTTT.

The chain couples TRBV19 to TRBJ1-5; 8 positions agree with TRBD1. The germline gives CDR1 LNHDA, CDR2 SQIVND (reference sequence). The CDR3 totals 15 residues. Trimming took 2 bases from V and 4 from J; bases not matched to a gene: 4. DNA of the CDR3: TGTGCCAGTAGTATATCAGGGGGCCAGAATCAGCCCCAGCATTTT. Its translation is CASSISGGQNQPQHF. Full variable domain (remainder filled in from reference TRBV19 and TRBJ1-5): DGGITQSPKYLFRKEGQNVTLSCEQNLNHDAMYWYRQDPGQGLRLIYYSQIVNDFQKGDIAEGYSVSREKKESFPLTVTSAQKNPTAFYLCASSISGGQNQPQHFGDGTRLSIL.